This TCR beta chain was retrieved from a study of cytotoxic CD8 clonotypes in ibrutinib-treated CLL. Whole-study results and caveats: Contraction or stability on treatment was seen for public clonotypes, which were uncommon.

On this clone: What it binds is not known.

In germline, CDR1 is SGHVS, CDR2 FNYEAQ. The CDR3 is 14 amino acids. V lost 5 bases to trimming and J lost 7 bases; unmatched junction nucleotides: 9. Here immunoSEQ multiplex PCR was the method, and the copy in TCRdb shows in-frame clones only, minus some. The sample holds over 250,000 clones, roughly 76% seen once. The rearrangement joins TRBV7-6 to TRBJ2-7; 9 nucleotides align to TRBD2. The clonotype comes from a human donor with chronic lymphocytic leukemia. Material: PBMCs, obtained at disease progression, from a patient treated with ibrutinib. CDR3 DNA: TGTGCCAGCAGCCCATCCGGCGGGAGGGGAGAGCAGTACTTC. Translated, it gives CASSPSGGRGEQYF.